Listed here are 22 T cell receptor beta chains from one sample, sequenced in a study of shared clonotypes between healthy human individuals. Here immunoSEQ multiplex PCR was the method, and the copy in TCRdb shows in-frame clones only, minus some. The sample yields over 2 million clones, 85% to 95% seen once. The sample was naive CD4+ T cells sorted from blood. Subset defined: CD45RA+ positively selected. These receptors came from a young man in good health.

J is TRBJ2-1 and V is TRBV10-3; tentatively, D is TRBD1 (5 bases). Between the trimmed V and J ends, which lost 5 bases and 8 bases, there was a span of 7 bases. CDR1 is ENHRY and CDR2 is SYGVKD in the germline V gene. The CDR3 length is 11 residues. CDR3 region: CAISTRDEQFF. As DNA, the CDR3 is TGTGCCATCAGTACCAGGGATGAGCAGTTCTTC.

V and J are TRBV19 and TRBJ1-1, with TRBD1 identical over 7 bases. Per germline, CDR1 LNHDA and CDR2 SQIVND (reference sequence). The CDR3 loop spans 13 amino acids. The junction had 7 bases not matched to a gene; V was cut back by 11 bases and J by 1 base. The CDR3 coding sequence is TGTGCCTCACGGGGGGACAGGAACACTGAAGCTTTCTTT. Translation: CASRGDRNTEAFF.

The V and J genes are TRBV18 and TRBJ1-5; TRBD1 might be the D (6 bases). Germline CDR1 reads KGHSH; CDR2 reads LQKENI. V shed 3 bases and J shed 7 bases, with 16 bases lying between them. This CDR3 has 15 residues. The CDR3 sequence: CASSPGTLAGQPQHF. CDR3 nucleotide sequence: TGTGCCAGCTCACCGGGGACATTAGCAGGACAGCCCCAGCATTTT.

The chain links TRBV6-5 to TRBJ2-5, with TRBD2 identical over 8 bases. The CDR3 has 15 amino acids. Per the germline V gene, CDR1 is MNHEY and CDR2 is SVGAGI. The junction had 5 bases not matched to a gene; V was cut back by 0 bases and J by 5 bases. CDR3 region: CASSYSTSVWETQYF. The CDR3 coding sequence is TGTGCCAGCAGTTACTCGACTAGCGTGTGGGAGACCCAGTACTTC.

This clone was detected once. Its ends do not fully match the called genes, so a read error is possible. V is TRBV6-4 and J is TRBJ1-1; D is ambiguous. CDR1 is MRHNA and CDR2 is SNTAGT in the germline V gene. This CDR3 is built from 13 residues. In DNA form, the CDR3 reads TGTGCCGGCAGTGAATCACGGAACACTGAAGCTTTCTTT. It specifies CAGSESRNTEAFF.

In regard to this clone: Other DNA sequences in this specimen translate into the identical CDR3. CDR3 loop: CASSPSSYEQYF. CDR3 nucleotides: TGTGCCAGTAGTCCCAGCTCCTACGAGCAGTACTTC. The gene calls are TRBV19 and TRBJ2-7; D uncertain. Trimming pared 5 bases from V and 0 bases from J, leaving 5 bases between. Germline values: CDR1 LNHDA, CDR2 SQIVND (reference sequence). The CDR3 runs 12 residues.

A word on this clone: A single base separates this from a much larger clone, so it may be a read error. The chain couples TRBV7-9 to TRBJ1-1; the match to TRBD1 covers 7 bases. There are 14 residues in the CDR3. Germline V lookup: CDR1 SEHNR, CDR2 FQNEAQ (reference sequence). Germline trimming cut 3 bases from V and 1 base from J; bases unmatched to any gene: 2. The CDR3 loop reads CASSLGQRNTEAFF. The CDR3 bases are TGTGCCAGCAGCTTGGGACAGAGGAACACTGAAGCTTTCTTT.

The J gene is TRBJ1-2, the V gene TRBV5-8; D not certain. This CDR3 is built from 14 residues. Trimming took off 3 bases at V and 0 bases at J, with 9 bases between the two ends. The V gene's germline CDR1 is SGHTS and CDR2 YDEGEE. The CDR3 DNA reads as TGTGCCAGCAGCTCGGGTGTAGCTAACTATGGCTACACCTTC. Its translation: CASSSGVANYGYTF.

The J gene is TRBJ1-1, the V gene TRBV7-2; D remains unclear. Germline CDR1 reads SGHTA; CDR2 reads FQGNSA. This CDR3 contains 14 residues. V was pared by 3 bases and J by 0 bases, with 8 bases between. This CDR3 reads CASSLGAMNTEAFF. The CDR3 coding sequence is TGTGCCAGCAGCTTGGGAGCGATGAACACTGAAGCTTTCTTT.

The chain combines TRBV30 with TRBJ2-3; the D gene could be TRBD1 or TRBD2 (5 bases each). Trimming shortened V by 8 bases and J by 5 bases, and 8 bases separated the two germline ends. This CDR3 is 10 amino acids long. Germline assignment: CDR1 GTSNPN and CDR2 SVGIG (reference sequence). CDR3: CAHGGDTQYF. The CDR3 DNA sequence: TGTGCCCATGGGGGAGATACGCAGTATTTT.

The chain carries TRBV2 and TRBJ2-6, with D hard to call. The ends were cut back, 5 bases at V and 1 base at J, with 9 bases in the middle. CDR1 is SNHLY and CDR2 is FYNNEI in the germline V gene. CDR3 length: 15 amino acids. The CDR3 region is CASSLGISGANVLTF. As DNA, the CDR3 is TGTGCCAGCAGTCTAGGGATTTCTGGGGCCAACGTCCTGACTTTC.

This chain links TRBV7-2 with TRBJ1-5, with a weak D call TRBD1 (5 bases). V was clipped by 4 bases and J by 0 bases, with 7 bases between them. The CDR3 covers 14 residues. Germline CDR1 SGHTA, CDR2 FQGNSA. The CDR3 DNA reads TGTGCCAGCAGCTCTACAGGTAGCAATCAGCCCCAGCATTTT. It translates to CASSSTGSNQPQHF.

V and J are TRBV6-5 and TRBJ2-1; 9 bases match TRBD2. V was clipped by 6 bases and J by 4 bases; unmatched bases: 7. This CDR3 region has 15 residues. Germline CDR1 and CDR2: MNHEY and SVGAGI. The CDR3 sequence is CASRTSGTLYNEQFF. The CDR3 DNA is TGTGCCAGCAGGACTAGCGGAACCCTTTACAATGAGCAGTTCTTC.

The rearrangement links TRBV7-2 to TRBJ1-5; D is undetermined. The germline gives CDR1 SGHTA, CDR2 FQGNSA. The CDR3 loop spans 13 amino acids. Deletions cut 3 bases from V and 5 bases from J, with 8 bases between. CDR3 sequence: CASSFSRDQPQHF. The CDR3 DNA is TGTGCCAGCAGCTTTTCGCGGGATCAGCCCCAGCATTTT.

The chain combines TRBV7-9 with TRBJ1-1; D ambiguous. Germline V gene sequence: CDR1 SEHNR, CDR2 FQNEAQ (reference sequence). The length of the CDR3 is 14 residues. The V end was cut by 1 base, the J end by 1 base, with 7 bases between. The CDR3 bases are TGTGCCAGCAGCTTAGAGGCCGCGAACACTGAAGCTTTCTTT. Amino acids: CASSLEAANTEAFF.

The chain is built from TRBV7-2 and TRBJ2-3; D not certain. The length of the CDR3 is 14 residues. V was trimmed by 1 base and J by 5 bases, leaving 10 bases between them. Per germline, CDR1 SGHTA and CDR2 FQGNSA. In DNA form, the CDR3 reads TGTGCCAGCAGCTTAGGAGAGACGAGAGATACGCAGTATTTT. It is translated as CASSLGETRDTQYF.

The chain couples TRBV6-5 to TRBJ2-1, with 11 bases identical to TRBD2. The CDR3 sequence is 15 residues long. Per germline, CDR1 MNHEY and CDR2 SVGAGI. Trimming at V came to 5 bases and at J to 6 bases, leaving 6 bases not matched to a gene. Here the CDR3 reads CASSILAGGSNEQFF. The CDR3, as DNA: TGTGCCAGCAGTATATTAGCGGGGGGGAGCAATGAGCAGTTCTTC.

This chain uses TRBV11-2 with TRBJ2-7; 7 bases line up with TRBD2. Germline V gene lookup returns CDR1 SGHAT and CDR2 FQNNGV. The CDR3 consists of 15 residues. The V gene end was trimmed by 2 bases and the J gene end by 8 bases; junction bases not matched to a gene: 12. CDR3 bases: TGTGCCAGCAGCTTATATCCAGCGGGACCTACGCAGCAGTACTTC. Its translation is CASSLYPAGPTQQYF.

V and J are TRBV10-3 and TRBJ2-7, with TRBD1 matching over 9 bases. The CDR3 loop spans 14 amino acids. J was trimmed by 4 bases and V by 7 bases; bases with no gene match: 8. Germline-derived CDR1 and CDR2 are ENHRY and SYGVKD. The CDR3 region has the DNA TGTGCCATCACCCGAGGACAGGGGACGTACGAGCAGTACTTC. This encodes CAITRGQGTYEQYF.

This clone has just one count. J is TRBJ2-7 and V is TRBV5-8; D is unresolved. This CDR3 has 11 amino acids. V was cut by 6 bases and J by 4 bases, with 8 bases left in between. The germline V gene has CDR1 SGHTS and CDR2 YDEGEE. The CDR3 here is CASTPLYEQYF. CDR3 sequence (DNA): TGTGCCAGCACCCCTTTGTACGAGCAGTACTTC.

This chain uses TRBV7-3 with TRBJ2-2; 13 nucleotides match TRBD2. In germline, CDR1 is SGHTA, CDR2 FQGTGA. J lost 4 bases, V lost 0 bases, and 5 bases had no gene match. CDR3 length: 18 amino acids. The CDR3 reads CASSLTPGLAGSTGELFF. CDR3 bases: TGTGCCAGCAGCTTAACCCCGGGACTAGCGGGAAGCACCGGGGAGCTGTTTTTT.

V is TRBV6-1 and J is TRBJ1-5; D gene ambiguous. This CDR3 comprises 13 residues. V lost 7 bases and J 0 bases, leaving 7 bases between the germline ends. Germline V lookup: CDR1 MNHNS, CDR2 SASEGT. The CDR3 is CASMQHSNQPQHF. The CDR3 DNA reads as TGTGCCAGCATGCAGCATAGCAATCAGCCCCAGCATTTT.